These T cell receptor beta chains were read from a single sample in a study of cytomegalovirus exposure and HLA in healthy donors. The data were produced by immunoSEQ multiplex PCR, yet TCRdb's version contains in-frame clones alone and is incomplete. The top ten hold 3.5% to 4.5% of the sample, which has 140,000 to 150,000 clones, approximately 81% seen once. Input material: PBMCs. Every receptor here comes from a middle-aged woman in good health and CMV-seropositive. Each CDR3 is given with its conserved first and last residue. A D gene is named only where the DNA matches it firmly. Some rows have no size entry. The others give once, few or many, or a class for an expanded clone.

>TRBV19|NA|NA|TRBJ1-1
CASSIGKGLPDAF
TGTGCCAGTAGTATCGGGAAGGGACTTCCCGATGCTTTT
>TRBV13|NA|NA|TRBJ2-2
CASSLVIRGSTGELFF
TGTGCCAGCAGCTTAGTCATCAGGGGATCGACCGGGGAGCTGTTTTTT
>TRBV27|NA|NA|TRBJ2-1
CASSLSQGGDEQFF
TGTGCCAGCAGTTTATCCCAGGGTGGTGATGAGCAGTTCTTC
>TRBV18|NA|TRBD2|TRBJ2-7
CASSPPGRYGGEQYF
TGTGCCAGCTCACCACCAGGTCGTTACGGGGGGGAGCAGTACTTC
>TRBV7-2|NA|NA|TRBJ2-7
CASSSSGYEQYF
TGTGCCAGCAGCTCCTCCGGTTACGAGCAGTACTTC
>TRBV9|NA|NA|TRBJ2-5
CASSVGTTSGETQYF
TGTGCCAGCAGCGTAGGAACTACCTCCGGGGAGACCCAGTACTTC
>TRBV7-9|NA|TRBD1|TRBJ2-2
CASSSRQGFTGELFF
TGTGCCAGCAGCAGCAGACAGGGATTTACCGGGGAGCTGTTTTTT
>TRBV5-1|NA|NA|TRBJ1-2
CASSPGQNYGYTF
TGCGCCAGCAGCCCCGGACAGAACTATGGCTACACCTTC
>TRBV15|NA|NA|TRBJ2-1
CATSARYSLYNEQFF
TGTGCCACCAGCGCCCGGTACTCTCTCTACAATGAGCAGTTCTTC
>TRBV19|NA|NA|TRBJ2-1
CASRRLGGNEQFF
TGTGCCAGTAGGAGACTAGGAGGCAATGAGCAGTTCTTC
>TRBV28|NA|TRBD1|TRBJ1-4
CASSFSTGGKEKLFF
TGTGCCAGCAGTTTCTCGACAGGGGGGAAAGAAAAACTGTTTTTT
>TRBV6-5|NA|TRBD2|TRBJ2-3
CASRPLAGGTDTQYF
TGTGCCAGCAGGCCGCTAGCGGGAGGCACAGATACGCAGTATTTT
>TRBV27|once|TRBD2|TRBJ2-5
CASSPLWGGGLETQYF
TGTGCCAGCAGTCCTCTGTGGGGGGGAGGGTTAGAGACCCAGTACTTC
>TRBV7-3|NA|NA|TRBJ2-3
CASSHGTSTDTQYF
TGTGCCAGCAGCCACGGGACTAGCACAGATACGCAGTATTTT
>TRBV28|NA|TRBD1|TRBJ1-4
CASKVQGPGEKLFF
TGTGCCAGCAAGGTACAGGGGCCGGGAGAAAAACTGTTTTTT
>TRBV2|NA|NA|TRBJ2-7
CASTEAGARYEQYF
TGTGCCAGCACCGAGGCAGGGGCCCGCTACGAGCAGTACTTC
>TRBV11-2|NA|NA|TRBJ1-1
CASSERAGRGNTEAFF
TGTGCCAGCAGCGAAAGGGCAGGACGGGGAAACACTGAAGCTTTCTTT
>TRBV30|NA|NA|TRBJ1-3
CAWSDPRRGGNTIYF
TGTGCCTGGAGTGACCCCCGCAGAGGGGGAAACACCATATATTTT
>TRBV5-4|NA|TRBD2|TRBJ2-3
CASSLDFGGRVGDTQYF
TGTGCCAGCAGCTTGGATTTTGGCGGGAGGGTGGGAGATACGCAGTATTTT
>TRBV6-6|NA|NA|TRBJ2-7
CASISGLFYEQYF
TGTGCCAGCATTTCGGGACTCTTCTACGAGCAGTACTTC
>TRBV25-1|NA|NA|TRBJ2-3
CASSEPFTDTQYF
TGTGCCAGCAGTGAACCCTTCACAGATACGCAGTATTTT
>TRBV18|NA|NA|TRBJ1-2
CASSPQPPYGYTF
TGTGCCAGCTCACCACAGCCCCCCTATGGCTACACCTTC
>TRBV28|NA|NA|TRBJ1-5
CASSFPGSNQPQHF
TGTGCCAGCAGTTTCCCAGGTAGCAATCAGCCCCAGCATTTT
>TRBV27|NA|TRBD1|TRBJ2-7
CASSSPIGDRGLVDGYEQYF
TGTGCCAGCAGTTCCCCAATTGGGGACAGGGGGCTAGTTGATGGCTACGAGCAGTACTTC
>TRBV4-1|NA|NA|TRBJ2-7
CASSQDPTTTYEQYF
TGCGCCAGCAGCCAAGACCCGACTACAACCTACGAGCAGTACTTC
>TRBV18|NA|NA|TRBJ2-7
CASSPRTGRIYEQYF
TGTGCCAGCTCACCACGCACAGGGCGGATTTACGAGCAGTACTTC
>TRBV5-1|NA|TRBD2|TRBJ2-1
CASSPSSGGYNEQFF
TGCGCCAGCAGCCCATCTAGCGGGGGCTACAATGAGCAGTTCTTC
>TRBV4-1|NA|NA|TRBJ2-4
CASSQVVAGAKNIQYF
TGCGCCAGCAGCCAAGTGGTGGCGGGAGCCAAAAACATTCAGTACTTC